Below are 20 T cell receptor beta chains sequenced from a single sample in a study of CD8+ T cells in alopecia areata. RNA extraction and reverse transcription yielded cDNA as sequencing template. Method: immunoSEQ multiplex PCR; TCRdb's copy keeps in-frame clones and lacks some. The sample shows 180,000 or so clones, 58% of them seen only once. The treatment was: oral pan-JAK inhibitor, 5-10 mg twice daily. The sequencing here drew on CD4+ T cells sorted from blood, taken between weeks 55 and 65, from a patient treated with tofacitinib. All receptors come from a human donor with alopecia areata.

In this sample, this clone turned up once. The rearrangement joins TRBV6-4 to TRBJ2-5, with D tentatively TRBD2 (8 bases). Per germline, CDR1 MRHNA and CDR2 SNTAGT. The CDR3 has 20 residues. Trimming stripped 3 bases from V and 5 bases from J, with 31 bases between. CDR3 amino acids: CASSDLAPKAGDSLYETQYF. DNA for the CDR3: TGTGCCAGCAGTGATCTGGCGCCTAAAGCGGGGGACAGTTTGTACGAGACCCAGTACTTC.

This clone appeared a few times. The V gene is TRBV13, the J gene TRBJ1-2, with D tentatively TRBD1 (6 bases). V was shortened by 2 bases and J by 4 bases, with 20 bases between the two germline ends. The germline V gene encodes CDR1 PRHDT and CDR2 FYEKMQ (reference sequence). This CDR3 has 17 amino acids. The CDR3 sequence is CASSLKGAGAATYGYTF. CDR3 in DNA: TGTGCCAGCAGCTTAAAAGGTGCGGGGGCCGCCACCTATGGCTACACCTTC.

This sequence joins TRBV15 and TRBJ1-2; D unclear. Looked up from germline, CDR1 is LNHNV and CDR2 is YYDKDF (reference sequence). This CDR3 region has 14 residues. V dropped 5 bases and J dropped 13 bases, with 23 bases sitting between them. CDR3 residues: CATSFQPLDIASTF. CDR3 nucleotide sequence: TGTGCCACCAGCTTTCAACCGTTAGACATTGCATCCACCTTC.

The rearrangement links TRBV30 to TRBJ1-5; 7 positions agree with TRBD1. The CDR3 contains 14 residues. V was pared by 3 bases and J by 7 bases, with 9 bases of the junction left unmatched. The germline V gene has CDR1 GTSNPN and CDR2 SVGIG (reference sequence). CDR3 nucleotide sequence: TGTGCCTGGAGAGGGAAAGGGGGCATCCAGCCCCAGCATTTT. Translated: CAWRGKGGIQPQHF.

The V gene is TRBV7-7, the J gene TRBJ1-1, with D unclear. The CDR3 runs to 13 residues. CDR1 is SSHAT and CDR2 is FNYEAQ in the germline V gene (reference sequence). In nucleotides, the CDR3 is TGTGCTAGCTCGAGGGTCATGAACACTGAAGCTTTCTTT. Translating it yields CASSRVMNTEAFF.

The J gene is TRBJ1-1, the V gene TRBV7-9; D is unresolved. Deletions cut 3 bases from V and 3 bases from J, with 14 bases between. Germline CDR1 SEHNR, CDR2 FQNEAQ (reference sequence). There are 15 residues in the CDR3. This chain's CDR3 is CASSFSEAWDTEAFF. The DNA for the CDR3 is TGTGCCAGCAGCTTTTCCGAGGCTTGGGACACTGAAGCTTTCTTT.

V and J are TRBV6-6 and TRBJ1-1, with D possibly matching TRBD1 (6 bases). There are 14 residues in the CDR3. The germline V gene encodes CDR1 MNHNY and CDR2 SVGAGI (reference sequence). V was cut by 6 bases and J by 6 bases, with 17 bases left in between. Here the CDR3 reads CASRYDTGQAEAFF. For the CDR3, the DNA is TGTGCCAGCAGATACGATACAGGGCAAGCTGAAGCTTTCTTT.

The genes are TRBV30 and TRBJ1-6; TRBD1 might be the D (5 bases). The CDR3 spans 14 residues. V lost 3 bases and J lost 7, with 13 bases in between. Germline CDR1 GTSNPN, CDR2 SVGIG (reference sequence). The CDR3, as DNA: TGTGCCTGGAGCCCCGGGGGAGTGAATTCACCCCTCCACTTT. Residues: CAWSPGGVNSPLHF.

About this clone itself: Germline and junction disagree at one end, which may indicate a read error. This chain uses TRBV20-1 with TRBJ2-3; 8 bases align to TRBD1. The CDR3 consists of 9 residues. Germline CDR1 is DFQATT and CDR2 is SNEGSKA (reference sequence). The CDR3 is CSASSDRGF. CDR3 nucleotide sequence: TGCAGTGCTAGTTCCGACAGGGGCTTT.

The chain is built from TRBV4-1 and TRBJ1-5; D unclear. Looked up from germline, CDR1 is MGHRA and CDR2 is YSYEKL. This CDR3 comprises 14 residues. V dropped 5 bases and J dropped 8 bases, with 16 bases sitting between them. The CDR3 sequence is CASSSQIERKPQHF. CDR3 nucleotides: TGCGCCAGCAGCTCCCAGATCGAGCGTAAGCCCCAGCATTTT.

This clone showed up just a few times. The genes are TRBV9 and TRBJ1-3; weak D call: TRBD1 (5 bases). V shed 4 bases and J shed 0 bases, with 17 bases lying between them. CDR3 length: 17 residues. CDR1 and CDR2 (germline): SGDLS, YYNGEE. DNA for the CDR3: TGTGCCAGCAGCCCGAGAACCGGGACGGTCTCTGGAAACACCATATATTTT. This translates into CASSPRTGTVSGNTIYF.

This clone has only a few counts. The chain is built from TRBV5-1 and TRBJ2-6; maybe TRBD1 (8 bases). This CDR3 contains 17 residues. V was shortened by 4 bases and J by 1 base, with 15 bases between the two germline ends. CDR1 is SGHRS and CDR2 is YFSETQ in the germline V gene. The CDR3 DNA follows: TGCGCCAGCAGCACTGGACAGGGAGGGTCTGGGGCCAACGTCCTGACTTTC. It yields the protein CASSTGQGGSGANVLTF.

This chain joins TRBV7-9 and TRBJ1-4; D is unresolved. The CDR3 is 12 residues long. V lost 3 bases and J 8 bases, leaving 7 bases between the germline ends. Germline V gene lookup returns CDR1 SEHNR and CDR2 FQNEAQ (reference sequence). The CDR3 protein is CASSLNYEKLFF. CDR3 coding DNA: TGTGCCAGCAGCTTGAACTACGAAAAACTGTTTTTT.

Only a few counts were recorded for this clone. V gene TRBV14 combines with J gene TRBJ2-7, with D unclear. Trimming shortened V by 3 bases and J by 2 bases, and 5 bases separated the two germline ends. CDR1 and CDR2 from the germline V gene are SGHDN and FVKESK. The CDR3 consists of 12 residues. Here the CDR3 DNA reads TGTGCCAGCAGCCAGAACCCCTACGAGCAGTACTTC. This codes for CASSQNPYEQYF.

In DNA, the CDR3 is TGTGCCAGCAGCTTGGCCTTCAGCGGGTTCCAAGAGACCCAGTACTTC. Amino acids: CASSLAFSGFQETQYF. The chain has TRBV5-6 and TRBJ2-5; D possibly corresponds to TRBD2 (6 bases). V dropped 0 bases and J dropped 1 base, with 13 bases sitting between them. The CDR3 totals 16 residues. The germline CDR1 and CDR2 sequences are SGHDT and YYEEEE.

The V and J genes are TRBV29-1 and TRBJ2-3; the match to TRBD1 covers 9 bases. CDR3 length equals 14 residues. J gave up 7 bases and V 2 bases, and 7 bases lay outside the gene matches. Looked up from germline, CDR1 is SQVTM and CDR2 is ANQGSEA. The CDR3 coding sequence is TGCAGCGTTGAACCGGGACAGGGACATTATACGCAGTATTTT. This codes for CSVEPGQGHYTQYF.

This clone turned up a few times. The V gene is TRBV29-1, the J gene TRBJ2-2; D may be TRBD1 (6 bases). The V gene's germline CDR1 is SQVTM and CDR2 ANQGSEA. Trimming shortened V by 6 bases and J by 1 base, and 9 bases separated the two germline ends. The CDR3 extends over 13 amino acids. CDR3: CSVDRRNTGELFF. DNA of the CDR3: TGCAGCGTCGACAGGCGGAACACCGGGGAGCTGTTTTTT.

This chain joins TRBV10-3 and TRBJ2-2; D is unclear. Germline CDR1 and CDR2: ENHRY and SYGVKD. This CDR3 has 14 amino acids. V lost 2 bases and J 7 bases, leaving 11 bases between the germline ends. CDR3 coding DNA: TGTGCCATCAGTGAGACCCTCAGTGACGGGGAGCTGTTTTTT. Translation gives CAISETLSDGELFF.

This rearrangement joins TRBV30 to TRBJ1-6; D not resolved. Germline CDR1 reads GTSNPN; CDR2 reads SVGIG (reference sequence). CDR3 length: 14 amino acids. V was shortened by 0 bases and J by 7 bases, with 10 bases between the two germline ends. CDR3 in amino acids: CAWSVGGPNSPLHF. Written as DNA, the CDR3 is TGTGCCTGGAGTGTAGGCGGACCAAATTCACCCCTCCACTTT.

The chain is built from TRBV7-6 and TRBJ1-5, with a tentative D call TRBD1 (6 bases). V was pared by 1 base and J by 4 bases, with 11 bases between. CDR3 size: 15 residues. Germline-derived CDR1 and CDR2 are SGHVS and FNYEAQ. CDR3 sequence: CASSLGRGRNQPQHF. The CDR3 bases are TGTGCCAGCAGCTTAGGCAGGGGACGAAATCAGCCCCAGCATTTT.